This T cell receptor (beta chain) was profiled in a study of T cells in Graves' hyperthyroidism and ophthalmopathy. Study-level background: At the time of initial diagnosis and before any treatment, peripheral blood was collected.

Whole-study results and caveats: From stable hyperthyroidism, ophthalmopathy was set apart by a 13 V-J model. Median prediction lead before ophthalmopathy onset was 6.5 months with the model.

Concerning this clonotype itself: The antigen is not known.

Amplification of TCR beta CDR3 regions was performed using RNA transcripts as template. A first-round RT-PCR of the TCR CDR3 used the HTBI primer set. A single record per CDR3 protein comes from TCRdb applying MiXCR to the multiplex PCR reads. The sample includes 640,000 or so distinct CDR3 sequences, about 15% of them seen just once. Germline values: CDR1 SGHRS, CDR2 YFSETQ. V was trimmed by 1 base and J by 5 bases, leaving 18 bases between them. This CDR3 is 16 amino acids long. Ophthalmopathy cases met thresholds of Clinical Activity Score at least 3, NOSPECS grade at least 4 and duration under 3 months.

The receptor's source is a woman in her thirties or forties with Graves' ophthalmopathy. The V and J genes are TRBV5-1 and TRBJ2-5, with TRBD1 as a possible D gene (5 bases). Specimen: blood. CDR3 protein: CASSLFGARMAETQYF. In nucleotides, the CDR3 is TGCGCCAGCAGCTTGTTTGGGGCAAGGATGGCCGAGACCCAGTACTTC.